This T cell receptor beta chain was retrieved from a study of T cell repertoires in cytomegalovirus infection. With 10 bases removed from V and 0 bases from J, the gap between germline ends came to 13 bases. Per the germline V gene, CDR1 is MNHEY and CDR2 is SVGEGT. The CDR3 runs 14 residues. Study-wide findings and caveats: Dominating the ex vivo response were HLA-C-restricted CMV-specific TCR beta clonotypes. Identification of carriers of CMV plus the relevant HLA was performed using cumulative public TCR beta family frequency.

TCRdb called the reads again in MiXCR, with one record for every CDR3 protein. The sample includes approximately 190,000 distinct CDR3 sequences, 28% seen only once; the top ten take under 35%. On this clonotype itself: What it binds is unknown.

The source is a human donor in good health (CMV status not recorded). Some clones in this sample may be carry-over from other donors' samples. Sequencing was done on a sample of PBMCs. V usage is TRBV6-2 or TRBV6-3 and J usage is TRBJ1-3; D gene uncertain. This chain's CDR3 is CAIRTLSSGNTIYF. DNA of the CDR3: TGTGCCATAAGGACTCTGAGCTCTGGAAACACCATATATTTT.